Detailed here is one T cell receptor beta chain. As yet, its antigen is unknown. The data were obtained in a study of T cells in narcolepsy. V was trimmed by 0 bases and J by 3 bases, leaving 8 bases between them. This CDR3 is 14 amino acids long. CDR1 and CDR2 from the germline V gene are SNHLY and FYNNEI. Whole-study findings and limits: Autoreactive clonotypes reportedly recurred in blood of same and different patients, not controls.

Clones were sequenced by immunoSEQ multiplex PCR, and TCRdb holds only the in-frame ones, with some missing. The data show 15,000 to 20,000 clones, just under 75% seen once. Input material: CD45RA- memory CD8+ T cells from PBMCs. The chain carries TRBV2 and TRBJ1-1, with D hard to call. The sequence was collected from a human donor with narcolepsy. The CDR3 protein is CASSEAGLHTEAFF. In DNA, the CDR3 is TGTGCCAGCAGTGAAGCTGGGTTGCACACTGAAGCTTTCTTT.